The 31 T cell receptor beta chains below all came from one sample that was sequenced in a study of CD4 and CD8 cells across lung adenocarcinoma regions. TCRdb analysed the PCR reads with MiXCR anew, one entry per CDR3 protein. This sample has approximately 25,000 distinct CDR3 sequences, with around 53% found just once. Sequences were obtained from CD8+ T cells from the center of a lung tumor. Receptors were obtained from a male donor with lung adenocarcinoma. The CD4 and CD8 labels of this study may be unreliable.

This clonotype was picked up many times. The chain has TRBV10-3 and TRBJ2-5, with 7 bases aligning to TRBD2. This CDR3 has 15 amino acids. CDR1 and CDR2 (germline): ENHRY, SYGVKD. V was clipped by 0 bases and J by 3 bases; unmatched bases: 4. The CDR3 coding sequence is TGTGCCATCAGTGAGTCGGGACTACCAAAAGAGACCCAGTACTTC. It specifies CAISESGLPKETQYF.

The rearrangement links TRBV6-1 to TRBJ2-4; a weak D match, TRBD1 (6 bases). Per the germline V gene, CDR1 is MNHNS and CDR2 is SASEGT. This CDR3 has 16 amino acids. V lost 0 bases and J 13 bases, leaving 22 bases between the germline ends. In nucleotides, the CDR3 is TGTGCCAGCAGTGAAGCGGGGATGTGGGTTGGGGACACGCAGTACTTC. As protein: CASSEAGMWVGDTQYF.

V usage is TRBV5-4 and J usage is TRBJ2-5, with 8 bases lining up with TRBD2. The better agreement between TRBJ2-7 and the DNA end casts doubt on the J call. The germline gives CDR1 SGHNT, CDR2 YYREEE (reference sequence). The CDR3 consists of 16 residues. The CDR3 sequence: CASSLPPGLGLYEQYF. The CDR3 coding sequence is TGTGCCAGCAGCTTGCCTCCGGGACTAGGACTCTACGAGCAGTACTTC.

A word on this clonotype: A read error may account for a junction end that differs from germline. CDR3 residues: CASTRSGGLNTGKLYF. In DNA, the CDR3 is TGTGCCAGCACAAGAAGCGGGGGGCTAAACACCGGTAAGCTGTATTTT. The chain is built from TRBV28 and TRBJ2-2, with 9 bases aligning to TRBD2. The CDR3 sequence is 16 residues long. Germline V lookup: CDR1 MDHEN, CDR2 SYDVKM.

The sample holds many counts of this clonotype. One end of the junction is discordant with germline, which a read error may explain. The chain is built from TRBV6-1 and TRBJ2-3; a weak D match, TRBD1 (6 bases). The CDR3 consists of 16 residues. Germline CDR1 MNHNS, CDR2 SASEGT. CDR3 amino acids: CASSEAGPGVKDTQYF. The CDR3 DNA is TGTGCCAGCAGTGAAGCCGGGCCAGGGGTCAAAGATACGCAGTACTTT.

This clonotype is medium-sized (0.01 to 0.1%). This chain connects TRBV6-1 to TRBJ2-1; 8 bases map to TRBD2. V shed 7 bases and J 6 bases; nucleotides not matched to a gene: 8. This CDR3 comprises 14 residues. The germline V gene has CDR1 MNHNS and CDR2 SASEGT. CDR3 coding DNA: TGTGCCAGCACTACGAGCGGGAGAAGCAATGAGCAGTTCTTC. Translation gives CASTTSGRSNEQFF.

This clonotype was recorded a few times. The DNA is left out, because the CDR3 cannot be placed on it with certainty; the CDR3 is given as TCRdb lists it. The rearrangement links TRBV3-1 to TRBJ2-1; the tabulated D call, TRBD1, remains unverified against the DNA. Ends included, the CDR3 has 23 residues. CDR1 and CDR2 (germline): LGHDT, YNNKEL (reference sequence). The CDR3 sequence is CAGLVTLLCISVPAFERYYEQYF.

This clonotype was recorded a few times. With a much larger clone just one base away, this may be a read error. The CDR3 protein is CTSSETGLADNEQYF. Written as DNA, the CDR3 is TGTACCAGCAGTGAAACGGGACTAGCGGACAATGAGCAGTACTTC. The chain combines TRBV6-1 with TRBJ2-1, with TRBD2 identical over 11 bases. Gene TRBJ2-7 matches the end of the DNA better, so the J call may be wrong. The CDR3 consists of 15 residues. Germline V gives CDR1 MNHNS, CDR2 SASEGT.

This clonotype was seen repeatedly, ten times or more. V and J are TRBV5-3 and TRBJ2-6; 8 bases align to TRBD2. TRBV5-3 counts as an open reading frame of uncertain function. The junction had 20 bases not matched to a gene; V was cut back by 2 bases and J by 1 base. The CDR3 spans 22 residues. CDR3 amino acids: CARSFGKAGVNTTFSGANVLTF. The CDR3 coding sequence is TGTGCCAGAAGCTTTGGAAAAGCGGGAGTAAATACTACCTTTTCTGGGGCCAACGTCCTGACTTTC.

Only a few counts were recorded for this clonotype. Germline is not matched at one junction end, which may reflect a read error. V usage is TRBV6-1 and J usage is TRBJ2-5; tentatively, D is TRBD1 or TRBD2 (5 bases each). The CDR3 spans 16 residues. Germline loops: CDR1 MNHNS, CDR2 SASEGT. The CDR3 DNA follows: TGTGCCAGCGGGGAAGCCGGGACCGGGGATGGAGATACCCAGTATTTC. Translation gives CASGEAGTGDGDTQYF.

V usage is TRBV5-1 and J usage is TRBJ2-5, with D possibly matching TRBD2 (5 bases). Gene TRBJ2-7 matches the end of the DNA better, so the J call may be wrong. This CDR3 is built from 14 residues. Germline assignment: CDR1 SGHRS and CDR2 YFSETQ. CDR3 DNA sequence: TGCGCCAGCAGCCCGGGCCTCGGGAACTACGAGCAGTACTTC. Translation gives CASSPGLGNYEQYF.

Only a few counts were recorded for this clonotype. The rearrangement joins TRBV11-1 to TRBJ2-7; 10 bases map to TRBD1. The CDR3 length is 16 residues. Germline V lookup: CDR1 SGHAT, CDR2 FQDESV (reference sequence). J was trimmed by 5 bases and V by 2 bases; bases with no gene match: 9. Here the CDR3 reads CASSLYLGQGIHEQYF. CDR3 in DNA: TGTGCCAGCAGCTTATATTTGGGACAGGGGATCCACGAGCAGTACTTC.

Points on this clonotype: One end of the junction is discordant with germline, which a read error may explain. V gene TRBV4-1 combines with J gene TRBJ2-3; possibly TRBD1 for D (6 bases). The CDR3 totals 15 residues. Looked up from germline, CDR1 is MGHRA and CDR2 is YSYEKL. The CDR3 bases are TGCGGCAGGGGCCAAGAGGGCGTGGACACAGATACGCAGTACTTT. It codes for CGRGQEGVDTDTQYF.

This clonotype appeared many times. V and J are TRBV24-1 and TRBJ2-1, with 10 bases that match TRBD1. The J call may be in error: the DNA end matches TRBJ2-7 better. The CDR3 is 16 residues long. CDR1 and CDR2 (germline): KGHDR, SFDVKD. The CDR3 sequence is CATSECWGQGLHEQYF. DNA of the CDR3: TGTGCCACCAGTGAGTGTTGGGGACAGGGGTTACACGAGCAGTACTTC.

This chain uses TRBV27 with TRBJ2-5; D not certain. The J call is in doubt because the DNA end fits TRBJ2-7 better. The CDR3 length is 13 residues. Germline CDR1 and CDR2: MNHEY and SMNVEV (reference sequence). The CDR3 here is CASIPVRVDEQYV. The CDR3 bases are TGTGCCAGCATCCCCGTCCGCGTGGACGAGCAGTACGTC.

This clonotype has a count of ten or more. This sequence may be a read error, since a much larger clone differs from it by one base. The CDR3 region is CASSFVSSGSYEQFF. Here the CDR3 DNA reads TGTGCCAGCAGCTTTGTTTCCAGTGGCTCCTACGAGCAGTTCTTC. The rearrangement joins TRBV7-2 to TRBJ2-1; D is uncertain. The CDR3 spans 15 residues. Germline loops: CDR1 SGHTA, CDR2 FQGNSA. Trimming took 3 bases from V and 10 from J, leaving 19 bases between them.

Notes on this clonotype: One junction end disagrees with the germline gene, perhaps due to a read error. The V gene is TRBV6-1, the J gene TRBJ2-5; D assignment may be TRBD1 or TRBD2 (5 bases each). Germline CDR1 is MNHNS and CDR2 is SASEGT. The CDR3 is 15 residues long. CDR3: CASSEGDGDKEIQYF. CDR3 coding DNA: TGTGCCAGCAGTGAAGGGGACGGTGACAAAGAGATCCAGTACTTC.

DNA for the CDR3: TGTGCCAGCGGGCCTACAGGGGGCACCACTGAAGCTTTCTTT. Protein: CASGPTGGTTEAFF. The gene calls are TRBV12-3 or TRBV12-4 and TRBJ1-1; 9 bases agree with TRBD1. CDR3 size: 14 residues. Trimming at V came to 8 bases and at J to 4 bases, leaving 8 bases not matched to a gene.

The V gene is TRBV7-2, the J gene TRBJ2-1; 10 positions match TRBD2. The V gene end was trimmed by 5 bases and the J gene end by 13 bases; junction bases not matched to a gene: 17. CDR3 length: 16 amino acids. The germline V gene encodes CDR1 SGHTA and CDR2 FQGNSA. The DNA for the CDR3 is TGTGCCAGCAGCCCCACGACTAGCGGGTGGGGAGAGACCCAGTTCTTC. Translation: CASSPTTSGWGETQFF.

The gene calls are TRBV5-1 and TRBJ2-5; 9 nucleotides agree with TRBD2. With 7 bases clipped from V and 2 bases from J, the junction kept 6 bases outside the gene matches. The CDR3 totals 14 residues. The V gene's germline CDR1 is SGHRS and CDR2 YFSETQ. The CDR3: CASGPSGAQETQYF. The CDR3 DNA reads as TGCGCCAGCGGTCCTAGCGGGGCACAAGAGACCCAGTACTTC.

Comment on this clonotype: A read error may account for a junction end that differs from germline. This chain connects TRBV10-3 to TRBJ2-5, with D perhaps TRBD1 or TRBD2 (6 bases each). The CDR3 consists of 19 residues. Germline lookup yields CDR1 ENHRY and CDR2 SYGVKD. CDR3 sequence (DNA): TGTGCCATCAGTGTACCCGTGGGGACTGGGGGGCGGGGCTTAGAGACCCAGTATTTC. Translated: CAISVPVGTGGRGLETQYF.

A remark on this clonotype: The junction differs from germline at one of its ends, possibly a read error. This sequence joins TRBV6-1 and TRBJ2-6; D is unresolved. Germline CDR1 is MNHNS and CDR2 is SASEGT. The CDR3 totals 15 residues. CDR3 DNA: TGTGCCAGCAGTGAGCAGGCTTCGTGGTCCAACGTCCAGACCTTC. Its translation is CASSEQASWSNVQTF.

This chain uses TRBV12-3 or TRBV12-4 with TRBJ2-1; 7 bases are a match to TRBD1. The J call may be mistaken, given a closer DNA end match to TRBJ2-5. The CDR3 totals 16 residues. The CDR3: CASSHPGQTDQNTQYF. CDR3 DNA sequence: TGTGCCAGCAGCCACCCGGGACAGACAGACCAAAACACCCAGTACTTC.

The J gene is TRBJ1-2, the V gene TRBV6-1, with 10 bases matching TRBD1. With 7 bases clipped from V and 5 bases from J, the junction kept 7 bases outside the gene matches. CDR1 is MNHNS and CDR2 is SASEGT in the germline V gene. The CDR3 runs 14 residues. CDR3 protein: CASKRTGGFYGYTF. CDR3 DNA sequence: TGTGCCAGCAAACGGACAGGGGGATTTTATGGCTACACCTTC.

Only one count was recorded for this clonotype. One junction end does not reproduce the germline sequence, and a read error may be involved. The chain couples TRBV10-2 to TRBJ2-1; D possibly uses TRBD1 or TRBD2 (6 bases each). The DNA matches TRBJ2-7 better at its end, which makes the J call doubtful. Germline lookup yields CDR1 WSHSY and CDR2 SAAADI. This CDR3 is built from 15 residues. CDR3 sequence reads: CASGEGVGGSGEQYF. CDR3 in DNA: TGCGCCAGCGGTGAAGGTGTGGGGGGCTCTGGCGAGCAGTACTTC.

This clonotype has at least ten counts. In DNA, the CDR3 is TGTGCCAGCAGTTGGTGGGGGCAAGAGACCCAGTACTTC. This sequence encodes CASSWWGQETQYF. This rearrangement joins TRBV27 to TRBJ2-1; D possibly matches TRBD1 or TRBD2 (5 bases each). The J call may be mistaken, given a closer DNA end match to TRBJ2-5. Germline V gene data show CDR1 as MNHEY and CDR2 as SMNVEV (reference sequence). The CDR3 loop spans 13 amino acids.

This clonotype was found once. V and J are TRBV6-1 and TRBJ2-5; D is undetermined. The CDR3 is made up of 14 amino acids. The germline CDR1 and CDR2 sequences are MNHNS and SASEGT. Trimming removed 2 bases at V and 4 bases at J, with 11 bases between. CDR3 residues: CASSERAATETQYF. CDR3 DNA sequence: TGTGCCAGCAGTGAACGGGCGGCAACAGAGACCCAGTACTTC.

In its sample, this clonotype was seen many times. This chain links TRBV6-5 with TRBJ2-1; TRBD2 matches at 9 bases. This CDR3 is built from 15 residues. V was pared by 2 bases and J by 15 bases, with 14 bases of the junction left unmatched. Germline CDR1 reads MNHEY; CDR2 reads SVGAGI. The CDR3 protein is CASSYGGGVQMVWFF. The CDR3 bases are TGTGCCAGCAGTTACGGCGGGGGGGTACAAATGGTGTGGTTCTTC.

The V and J genes are TRBV6-1 and TRBJ1-1; possibly TRBD1 for D (6 bases). Trimming took 7 bases from V and 7 from J, leaving 16 bases between them. This CDR3 region has 13 residues. Per germline, CDR1 MNHNS and CDR2 SASEGT. The DNA for the CDR3 is TGTGCCAGCATCTCCGGGGGGGCGCTTGAAGCTTTCTTT. It is translated as CASISGGALEAFF.

The chain has TRBV10-3 and TRBJ2-4; perhaps D is TRBD1 or TRBD2 (6 bases each). CDR3 size: 15 residues. Germline V gene sequence: CDR1 ENHRY, CDR2 SYGVKD. V lost 11 bases to trimming and J lost 12 bases, with 29 bases between them. The CDR3 nucleotides are TGTGCCGCCGGGCTCGGGGGCCGGGACCAAAAGACTCAGTACTTC. Protein product: CAAGLGGRDQKTQYF.

The V call is TRBV10-1, the J call TRBJ2-1; 8 bases fit TRBD1. In germline, CDR1 is WNHNN, CDR2 SYGVQD (reference sequence). V shed 3 bases and J 3 bases; nucleotides not matched to a gene: 1. The CDR3 runs to 14 residues. CDR3 sequence: CASSETGGYNEQFF. Written as DNA, the CDR3 is TGCGCCAGCAGTGAAACAGGGGGCTACAATGAGCAGTTCTTC.